Listed below are T cell receptor beta chains from one sample, sequenced in a study of blood T cell repertoires in COVID-19. The assay was immunoSEQ multiplex PCR, and TCRdb's table has in-frame clones only and misses some. The sample carries fewer than 65,000 clones, approximately 85% recorded once. Sequencing was carried out using peripheral blood. These receptors came from a human donor in a cohort sampled during active COVID-19. CDR3s include the opening cysteine and the closing phenylalanine or tryptophan. D genes are given only for firm matches. Only some rows state a clone size, as once, few, many or a class for expanded clones.

CDR3 protein | CDR3 DNA | J gene | V gene | clone size | D gene
CASAPSGGNNEQFF | TGTGCTAGTGCCCCTAGCGGGGGGAACAATGAGCAGTTCTTC | TRBJ2-1 | TRBV12-5 | - | TRBD2
CASSLVRGADTQYF | TGTGCCAGCAGCTTAGTTCGCGGGGCAGATACGCAGTATTTT | TRBJ2-3 | TRBV7-2 | once | -
CASSWTSRHEQYF | TGTGCCAGCAGCTGGACATCTCGACACGAGCAGTACTTC | TRBJ2-7 | TRBV13 | - | -
CASSLQGNYGYTF | TGTGCCAGCAGTCTACAGGGAAACTATGGCTACACCTTC | TRBJ1-2 | TRBV27 | - | -
CASRTGGIDIQYF | TGTGCCAGCAGGACAGGGGGTATAGACATTCAGTACTTC | TRBJ2-4 | TRBV2 | - | TRBD1
CASSVSGQIYEQYF | TGTGCCAGCAGCGTATCGGGACAGATCTACGAGCAGTACTTC | TRBJ2-7 | TRBV11-2 | - | TRBD1
CASSLGQGGRGYTF | TGCGCCAGCAGCTTGGGGCAGGGCGGGAGAGGCTACACCTTC | TRBJ1-2 | TRBV5-1 | - | -
CASSTQGSNGYTF | TGTGCCAGCAGTACACAGGGGAGTAATGGCTACACCTTC | TRBJ1-2 | TRBV27 | once | TRBD1
CASSGRDTYGYTF | TGTGCCAGCAGCGGCCGAGACACCTATGGCTACACCTTC | TRBJ1-2 | TRBV5-4 | few | -
CASKRQGDQETQYF | TGTGCCAGCAAGCGACAGGGGGACCAAGAGACCCAGTACTTC | TRBJ2-5 | TRBV7-9 | - | TRBD1
CASSPKPPRSRGSPLHF | TGTGCCAGCAGTCCTAAACCACCAAGGAGTCGGGGTTCACCCCTCCACTTT | TRBJ1-6 | TRBV27 | - | -
CATSRVDSAVGELFF | TGTGCCACCAGCAGAGTGGATAGCGCAGTGGGGGAGCTGTTTTTT | TRBJ2-2 | TRBV15 | - | -
CASSPRPSGNQPQHF | TGTGCCAGCAGCCCCCGTCCGTCTGGCAATCAGCCCCAGCATTTT | TRBJ1-5 | TRBV7-3 | - | -
CASSESGVGGSYGYTF | TGCGCCAGCAGTGAGTCGGGTGTTGGAGGGTCCTATGGCTACACCTTC | TRBJ1-2 | TRBV10-2 | - | -
CASSPTLTSWGGDYNEQFF | TGTGCCAGCAGCCCCACTTTGACCTCCTGGGGGGGGGACTACAATGAGCAGTTCTTC | TRBJ2-1 | TRBV9 | - | TRBD2
CARSPGQGVYSNQPQHF | TGTGCCAGAAGCCCGGGACAGGGGGTATATAGCAATCAGCCCCAGCATTTT | TRBJ1-5 | TRBV5-3 | - | TRBD1
CASSQVSGTGIEKLFF | TGTGCCAGCAGCCAAGTATCCGGGACAGGGATTGAAAAACTGTTTTTT | TRBJ1-4 | TRBV3-1/TRBV3-2 | - | TRBD1
CASNPGRGETQYF | TGTGCCAGCAACCCAGGGCGTGGGGAGACCCAGTACTTC | TRBJ2-5 | TRBV5-8 | once | -
CASSQVPGGWTDTQYF | TGTGCCAGCAGCCAAGTTCCCGGGGGGTGGACAGATACGCAGTATTTT | TRBJ2-3 | TRBV3-1/TRBV3-2 | - | TRBD2
CASSLGQGRDEAFF | TGTGCCAGCAGTTTAGGACAGGGAAGGGATGAAGCTTTCTTT | TRBJ1-1 | TRBV27 | - | TRBD1
CASSRSVAGNQPQHF | TGTGCCAGCAGTCGGTCGGTGGCGGGCAATCAGCCCCAGCATTTT | TRBJ1-5 | TRBV6-2/TRBV6-3 | - | -
CSVEGIQGASGYTF | TGCAGCGTTGAAGGGATACAGGGGGCGAGTGGCTACACCTTC | TRBJ1-2 | TRBV29-1 | - | TRBD1
CASTLRLDYEQYF | TGTGCCAGCACCCTCCGACTGGACTACGAGCAGTACTTC | TRBJ2-7 | TRBV2 | - | -
CASSEQASSAYEQYF | TGTGCCAGCAGCGAACAGGCCAGCTCGGCCTACGAGCAGTACTTC | TRBJ2-7 | TRBV9 | - | -